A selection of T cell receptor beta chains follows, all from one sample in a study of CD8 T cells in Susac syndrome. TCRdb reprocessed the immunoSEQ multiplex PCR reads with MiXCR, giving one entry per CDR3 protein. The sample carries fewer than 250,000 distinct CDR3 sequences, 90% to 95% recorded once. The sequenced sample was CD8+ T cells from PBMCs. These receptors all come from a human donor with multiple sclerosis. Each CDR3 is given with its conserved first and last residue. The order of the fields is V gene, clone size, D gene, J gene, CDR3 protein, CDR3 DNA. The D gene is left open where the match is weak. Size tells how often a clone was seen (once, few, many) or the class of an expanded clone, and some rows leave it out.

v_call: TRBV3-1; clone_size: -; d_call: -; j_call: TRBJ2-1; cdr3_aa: CASSQRRLTPAQVYNEQFF; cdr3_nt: TGTGCCAGCAGCCAAAGGCGGCTTACTCCGGCTCAGGTTTACAATGAGCAGTTCTTC
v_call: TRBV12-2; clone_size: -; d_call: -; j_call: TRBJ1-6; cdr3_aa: CASRLGDSPLHF; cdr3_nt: TGTGCAAGTCGCTTGGGGGATTCACCCCTCCACTTT
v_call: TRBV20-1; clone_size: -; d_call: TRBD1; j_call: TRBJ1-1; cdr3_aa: CSARMDRGRDLNTEAFF; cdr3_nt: TGCAGTGCTAGAATGGACAGGGGGAGAGATTTGAACACTGAAGCTTTCTTT
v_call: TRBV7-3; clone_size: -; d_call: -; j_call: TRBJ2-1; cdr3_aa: CASSLRGDGYNEQFF; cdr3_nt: TGTGCCAGCAGCTTAAGAGGAGACGGTTACAATGAGCAGTTCTTC
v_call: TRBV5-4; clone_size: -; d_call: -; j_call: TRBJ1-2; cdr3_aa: CASSFQLLSGEYGYTF; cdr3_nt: TGTGCCAGCAGCTTCCAGCTTCTATCAGGGGAGTATGGCTACACCTTC
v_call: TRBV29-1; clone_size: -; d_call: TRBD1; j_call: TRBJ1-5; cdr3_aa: CSAVSEDRGQPQHF; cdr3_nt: TGCAGCGCCGTGAGCGAGGACAGGGGTCAGCCCCAGCATTTT
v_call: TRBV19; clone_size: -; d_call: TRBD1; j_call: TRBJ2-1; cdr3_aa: CASSLGTARHNEQFF; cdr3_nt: TGTGCCAGTAGCTTAGGGACAGCTCGACACAATGAGCAGTTCTTC
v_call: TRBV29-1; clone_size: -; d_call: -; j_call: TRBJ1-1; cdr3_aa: CSGLNTEAFF; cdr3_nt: TGCAGCGGACTGAACACTGAAGCTTTCTTT
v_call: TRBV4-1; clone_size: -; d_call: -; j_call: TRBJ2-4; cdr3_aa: CASSQSTGRWDIQYF; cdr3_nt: TGCGCCAGCAGCCAATCGACAGGCCGGTGGGACATTCAGTACTTC
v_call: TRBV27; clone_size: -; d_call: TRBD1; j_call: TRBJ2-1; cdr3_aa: CASSSRTGIYNEQFF; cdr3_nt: TGTGCCAGCAGTTCCCGGACAGGGATCTACAATGAGCAGTTCTTC
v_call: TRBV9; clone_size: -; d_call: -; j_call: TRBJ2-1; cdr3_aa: CASSVVGRKVDEQFF; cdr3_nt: TGTGCCAGCAGCGTAGTTGGTAGAAAGGTTGATGAGCAGTTCTTC
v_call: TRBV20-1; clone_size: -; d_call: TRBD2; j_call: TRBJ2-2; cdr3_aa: CSAGPGLAGSGELFF; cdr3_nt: TGCAGTGCTGGCCCGGGACTAGCGGGGTCCGGGGAGCTGTTTTTT
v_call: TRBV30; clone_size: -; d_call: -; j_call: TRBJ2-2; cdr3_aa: CAWSEGGGTGELFF; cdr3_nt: TGTGCCTGGAGCGAGGGGGGCGGAACCGGGGAGCTGTTTTTT
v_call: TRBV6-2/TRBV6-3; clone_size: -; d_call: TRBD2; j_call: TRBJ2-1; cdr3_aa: CASSPPRGSGPNEQFF; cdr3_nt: TGTGCCAGCAGTCCGCCACGCGGGAGTGGGCCCAATGAGCAGTTCTTC
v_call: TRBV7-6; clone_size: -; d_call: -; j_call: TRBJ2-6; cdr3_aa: CASSTSGANVLTF; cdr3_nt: TGTGCCAGCAGCACCTCTGGGGCCAACGTCCTGACTTTC
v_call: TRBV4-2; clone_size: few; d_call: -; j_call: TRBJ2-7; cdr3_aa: CASSWGDEQYF; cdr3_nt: TGTGCCAGCAGCTGGGGAGATGAGCAGTACTTC
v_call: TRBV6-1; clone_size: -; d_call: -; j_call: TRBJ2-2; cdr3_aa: CASSPPGTVPYTGELFF; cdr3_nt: TGTGCCAGCAGTCCACCCGGGACTGTCCCTTACACCGGGGAGCTGTTTTTT
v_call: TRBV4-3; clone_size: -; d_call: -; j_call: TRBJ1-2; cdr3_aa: CASSQEEGWAYGYTF; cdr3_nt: TGCGCCAGCAGCCAAGAAGAAGGCTGGGCCTATGGCTACACCTTC
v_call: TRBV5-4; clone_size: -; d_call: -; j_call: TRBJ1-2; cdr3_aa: CASSLAYRGGYTF; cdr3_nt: TGTGCCAGCAGCTTGGCCTATCGGGGTGGCTACACCTTC
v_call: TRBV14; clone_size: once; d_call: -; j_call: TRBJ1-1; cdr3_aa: CASSQKGTLVRQF; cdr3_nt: TGTGCCAGCAGCCAGAAGGGCACGTTGGTTCGGCAATTT
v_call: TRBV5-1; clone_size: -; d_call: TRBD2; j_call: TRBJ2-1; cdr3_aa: CASSFDGRAQFF; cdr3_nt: TGCGCCAGCAGCTTCGACGGGAGGGCGCAGTTCTTC
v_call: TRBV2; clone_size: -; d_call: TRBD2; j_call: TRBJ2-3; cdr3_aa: CASSEGRESADTQYF; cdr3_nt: TGTGCCAGCAGTGAGGGGCGGGAGAGTGCAGATACGCAGTATTTT
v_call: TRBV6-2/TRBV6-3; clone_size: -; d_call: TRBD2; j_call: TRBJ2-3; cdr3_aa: CASSYTIRGGGDTQYF; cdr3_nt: TGTGCCAGCAGTTACACTATACGGGGGGGCGGAGATACGCAGTATTTT
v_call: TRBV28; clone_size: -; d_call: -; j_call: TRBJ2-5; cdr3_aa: CASSFTGVQYF; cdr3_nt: TGTGCCAGCAGTTTCACGGGGGTTCAGTACTTC
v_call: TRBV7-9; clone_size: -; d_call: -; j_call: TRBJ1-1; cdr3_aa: CASSLADQGRTEAFF; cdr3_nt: TGTGCCAGCAGCTTAGCGGATCAGGGTCGCACTGAAGCTTTCTTT
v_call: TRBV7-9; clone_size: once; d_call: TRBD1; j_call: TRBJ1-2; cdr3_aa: CASTSDRGYGYTF; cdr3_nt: TGTGCCAGCACCAGTGACAGGGGTTATGGCTACACCTTC
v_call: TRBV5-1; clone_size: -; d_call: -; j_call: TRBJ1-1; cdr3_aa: CASSLDSRWQGPVAEAFF; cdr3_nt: TGCGCCAGCAGCTTAGATAGTCGGTGGCAGGGGCCGGTCGCTGAAGCTTTCTTT
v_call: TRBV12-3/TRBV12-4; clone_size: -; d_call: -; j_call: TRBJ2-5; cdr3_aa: CASTLEASSQETQYF; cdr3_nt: TGTGCCAGCACCCTGGAGGCTAGCTCTCAAGAGACCCAGTACTTC
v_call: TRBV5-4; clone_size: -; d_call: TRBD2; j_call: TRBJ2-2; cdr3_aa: CASSPWGGRAGELFF; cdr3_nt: TGTGCCAGCAGCCCCTGGGGAGGGCGGGCCGGGGAGCTGTTTTTT
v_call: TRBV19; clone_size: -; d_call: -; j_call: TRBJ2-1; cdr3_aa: CASSKGNEQFF; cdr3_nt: TGTGCCAGTAGTAAAGGCAATGAGCAGTTCTTC
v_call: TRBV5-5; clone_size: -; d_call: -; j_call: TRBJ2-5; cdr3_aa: CASSSGPLAQYF; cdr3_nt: TGTGCCAGCAGTTCCGGGCCCCTGGCCCAGTACTTC
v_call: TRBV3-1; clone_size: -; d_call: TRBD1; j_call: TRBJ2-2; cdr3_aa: CASSQAEIRQGDTGELFF; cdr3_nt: TGTGCCAGCAGCCAAGCAGAGATAAGACAGGGGGACACCGGGGAGCTGTTTTTT
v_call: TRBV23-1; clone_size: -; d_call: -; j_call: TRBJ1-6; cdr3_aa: CASRFRVSYNSPLHF; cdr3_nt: TGCGCCAGCAGATTCAGGGTCTCCTATAATTCACCCCTCCACTTT
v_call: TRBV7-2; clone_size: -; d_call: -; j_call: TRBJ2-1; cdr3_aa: CASSQTDEQFF; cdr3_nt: TGTGCCAGCAGCCAGACGGATGAGCAGTTCTTC
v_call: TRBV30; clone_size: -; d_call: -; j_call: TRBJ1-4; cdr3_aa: CAWRNAGFANEKLFF; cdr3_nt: TGTGCCTGGAGAAATGCGGGGTTCGCTAATGAAAAACTGTTTTTT
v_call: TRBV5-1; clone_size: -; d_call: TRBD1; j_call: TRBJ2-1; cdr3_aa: CASSFWPGGENEQFF; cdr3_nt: TGCGCCAGCAGCTTTTGGCCAGGGGGCGAAAATGAGCAGTTCTTC
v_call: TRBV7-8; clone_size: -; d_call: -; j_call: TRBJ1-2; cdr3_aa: CASSSQATKSANYGYTF; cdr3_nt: TGTGCCAGCAGCTCACAAGCTACGAAAAGTGCTAACTATGGCTACACCTTC
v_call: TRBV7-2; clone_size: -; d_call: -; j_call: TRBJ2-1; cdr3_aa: CASRTTLGEQFF; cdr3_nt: TGTGCCAGCAGGACCACCCTTGGTGAGCAGTTCTTC
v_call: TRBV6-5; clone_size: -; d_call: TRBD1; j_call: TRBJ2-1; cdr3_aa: CASSYGRGFNDEQFF; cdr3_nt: TGTGCCAGCAGTTACGGCAGGGGGTTTAACGATGAGCAGTTCTTC
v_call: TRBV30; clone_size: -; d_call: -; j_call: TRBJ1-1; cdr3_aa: CAWSIGLATEAFF; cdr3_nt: TGTGCCTGGAGTATAGGGCTCGCCACTGAAGCTTTCTTT
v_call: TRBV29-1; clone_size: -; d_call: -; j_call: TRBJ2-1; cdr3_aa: CSVVVPATYNEQFF; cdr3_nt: TGCAGCGTTGTGGTCCCGGCAACGTACAATGAGCAGTTCTTC
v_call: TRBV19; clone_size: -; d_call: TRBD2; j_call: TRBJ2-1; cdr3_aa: CASSIGGEDYNEQFF; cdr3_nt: TGTGCCAGTAGTATTGGGGGGGAGGACTACAATGAGCAGTTCTTC
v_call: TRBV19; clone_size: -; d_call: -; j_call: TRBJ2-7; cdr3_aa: CASADGTLAYEQYF; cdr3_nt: TGTGCCAGTGCGGACGGGACTCTGGCCTACGAGCAGTACTTC
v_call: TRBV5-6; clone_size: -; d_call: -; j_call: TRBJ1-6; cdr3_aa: CASSGVEGGTYNSPLHF; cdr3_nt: TGTGCCAGCAGCGGTGTCGAAGGAGGCACCTATAATTCACCCCTCCACTTT
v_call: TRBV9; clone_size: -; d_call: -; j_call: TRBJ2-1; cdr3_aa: CASSVVVSAPTNEQFF; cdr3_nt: TGTGCCAGCAGCGTAGTAGTTAGCGCACCGACGAATGAGCAGTTCTTC
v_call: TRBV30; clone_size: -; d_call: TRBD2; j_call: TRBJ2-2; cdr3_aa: CAILAGNYEELFF; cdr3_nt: TGTGCCATTCTAGCGGGAAATTATGAGGAGCTGTTTTTT
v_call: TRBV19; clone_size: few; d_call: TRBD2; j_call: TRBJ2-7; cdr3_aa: CASSYTSGTYEQYF; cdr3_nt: TGTGCCAGTAGTTATACTAGCGGGACCTACGAGCAGTACTTC
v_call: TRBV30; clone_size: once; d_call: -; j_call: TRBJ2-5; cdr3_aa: CAWSGPRQGRGNVQETQYF; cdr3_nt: TGTGCCTGGAGCGGCCCCCGACAGGGGAGGGGTAACGTCCAAGAGACCCAGTACTTC
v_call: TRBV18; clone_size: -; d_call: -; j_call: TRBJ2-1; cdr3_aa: CASSPLDGYNEQFF; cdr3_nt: TGTGCCAGCTCACCATTGGACGGATACAATGAGCAGTTCTTC
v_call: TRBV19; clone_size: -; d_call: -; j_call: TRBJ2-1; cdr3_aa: CASRGPHYNEQFF; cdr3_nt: TGTGCCAGTAGAGGGCCGCACTACAATGAGCAGTTCTTC
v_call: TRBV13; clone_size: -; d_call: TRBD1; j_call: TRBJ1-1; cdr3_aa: CASSNGQGATEAFF; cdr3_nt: TGTGCCAGCAGCAACGGACAGGGGGCCACTGAAGCTTTCTTT
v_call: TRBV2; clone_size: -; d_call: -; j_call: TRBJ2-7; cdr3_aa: CASRVQAEQYF; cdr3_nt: TGTGCCAGCAGGGTCCAGGCTGAGCAGTACTTC
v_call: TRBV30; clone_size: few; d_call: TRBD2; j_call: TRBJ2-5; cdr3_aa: CAWSFSTSGGETQYF; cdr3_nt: TGTGCCTGGAGTTTTTCAACTAGCGGGGGCGAGACCCAGTACTTC
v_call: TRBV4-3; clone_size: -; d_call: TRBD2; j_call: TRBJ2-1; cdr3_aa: CASSQEKRGYNEQFF; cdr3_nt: TGCGCCAGCAGCCAAGAGAAGCGGGGTTACAATGAGCAGTTCTTC
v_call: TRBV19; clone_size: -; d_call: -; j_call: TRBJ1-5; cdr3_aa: CASSTGHYQPQHF; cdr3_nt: TGTGCCAGTAGTACCGGACACTATCAGCCCCAGCATTTT
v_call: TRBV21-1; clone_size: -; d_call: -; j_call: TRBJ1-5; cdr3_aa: CASSKGQNYSNQPQHF; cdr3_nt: TGTGCCAGCAGCAAGGGACAGAATTATAGCAATCAGCCCCAGCATTTT
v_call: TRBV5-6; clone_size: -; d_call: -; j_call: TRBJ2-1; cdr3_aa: CASSLGYGSNEQFF; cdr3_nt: TGTGCCAGCAGCTTGGGATATGGTAGCAATGAGCAGTTCTTC
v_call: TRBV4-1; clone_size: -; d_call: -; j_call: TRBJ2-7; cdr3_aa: CASSQGGGTAPYEQYF; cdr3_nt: TGCGCCAGCAGCCAAGGGGGTGGGACCGCCCCCTACGAGCAGTACTTC
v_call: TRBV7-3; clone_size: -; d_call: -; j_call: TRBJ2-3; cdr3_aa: CASSEMGAGTQYF; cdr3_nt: TGTGCCAGCAGCGAAATGGGAGCAGGGACGCAGTATTTT